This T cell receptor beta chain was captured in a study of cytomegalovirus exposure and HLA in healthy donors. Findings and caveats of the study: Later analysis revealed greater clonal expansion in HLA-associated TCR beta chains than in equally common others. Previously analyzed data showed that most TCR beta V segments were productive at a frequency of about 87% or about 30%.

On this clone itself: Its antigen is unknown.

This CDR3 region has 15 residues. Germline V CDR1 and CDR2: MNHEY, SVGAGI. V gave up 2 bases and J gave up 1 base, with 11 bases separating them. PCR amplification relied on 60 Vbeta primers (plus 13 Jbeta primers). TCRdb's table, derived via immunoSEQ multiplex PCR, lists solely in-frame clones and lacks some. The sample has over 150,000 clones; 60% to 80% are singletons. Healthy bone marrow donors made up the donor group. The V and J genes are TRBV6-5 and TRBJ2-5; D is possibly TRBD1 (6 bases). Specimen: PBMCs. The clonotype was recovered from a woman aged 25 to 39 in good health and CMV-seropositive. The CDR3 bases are TGTGCCAGCAGTTACAGGGGGAGCAGCCAAGAGACCCAGTACTTC. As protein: CASSYRGSSQETQYF.